This T cell receptor beta chain derives from a study of cytomegalovirus exposure and HLA in healthy donors. Study background: Early released data had tens of millions of unique TCRs, all coming from HLA-typed donors.

This CDR3 is built from 15 residues. From germline, CDR1 is MNHEY and CDR2 SMNVEV (reference sequence). The trim removed 10 bases at V and 1 base at J, leaving 9 bases unmatched. The PCR was carried out with 60 Vbeta primers and 13 Jbeta primers. This table comes from immunoSEQ multiplex PCR, and its TCRdb copy is limited to in-frame clones, with some not included. Altogether under 250,000 clones are present, roughly 79% being singletons, with the ten largest covering 1.5% to 2%. The sample consisted of PBMCs. The V and J genes are TRBV27 and TRBJ1-2, with 10 bases matching TRBD1. This clonotype was sampled from a man under 40 in good health and CMV-seronegative. The CDR3 DNA is TGTGCCACCTCGGGACAGGGGAGCGGTAACTATGGCTACACCTTC. Its translation: CATSGQGSGNYGYTF.